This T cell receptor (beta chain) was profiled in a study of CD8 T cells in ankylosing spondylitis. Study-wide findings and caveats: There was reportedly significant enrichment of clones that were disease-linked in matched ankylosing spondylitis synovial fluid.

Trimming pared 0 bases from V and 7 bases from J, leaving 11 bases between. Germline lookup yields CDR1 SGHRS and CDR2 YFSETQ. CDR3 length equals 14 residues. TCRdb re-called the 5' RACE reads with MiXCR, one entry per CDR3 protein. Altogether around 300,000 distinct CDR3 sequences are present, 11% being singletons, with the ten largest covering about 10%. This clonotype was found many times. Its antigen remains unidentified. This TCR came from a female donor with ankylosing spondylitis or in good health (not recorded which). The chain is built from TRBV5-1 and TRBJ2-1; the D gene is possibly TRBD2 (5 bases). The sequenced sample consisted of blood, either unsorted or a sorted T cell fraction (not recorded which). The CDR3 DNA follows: TGCGCCAGCAGCTTGGGCGGCCGGGGTAATGAGCAGTTCTTC. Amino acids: CASSLGGRGNEQFF.